This TCR beta chain was captured in a study of T cells after posttransplantation cyclophosphamide. Only in-frame clones appear in the TCRdb table, and some are missing; sequencing was by immunoSEQ multiplex PCR. The sample includes roughly 8,100 clones, none of them occurring once. This clone is termed medium-sized (0.01 to 0.1%). Its antigen remains unidentified. Whole-study findings and limits: Skin or GI-infiltrating T cells shared few TRB sequences with blood. Recipient CMV seropositivity and CMV reactivation strongly tracked TRB clonality.

A marrow graft followed busulfan-fludarabine conditioning, with cyclophosphamide on days +3 and +4. The CDR3 contains 15 residues. The ends lost 1 base at V and 7 bases at J; junction bases unmatched: 5. From germline, CDR1 is LGHNA and CDR2 YSLEER. Specimen: PBMCs, collected approximately 92 days after allogeneic stem cell transplant with posttransplant cyclophosphamide. The chain carries TRBV4-3 and TRBJ1-4, with 8 nucleotides matching TRBD1. The TCR was taken from a female patient aged 60 or older who received an allogeneic stem cell transplant from an unrelated donor, was CMV-positive, and had acute GVHD only. Some T cells may have come from the graft donor. The CDR3 DNA reads TGCGCCAGCAGCCAAGGGAACAGGGGGGGTGAAAAACTGTTTTTT. This sequence encodes CASSQGNRGGEKLFF.